These T cell receptor beta chains were read from a single sample in a study of T cell changes during pregnancy in multiple sclerosis. Profiling relied on immunoSEQ multiplex PCR, and the TCRdb table lists in-frame clones only, not all of them. Here the sample spans about 49,000 clones, 80% to 95% being singletons. Sequencing used peripheral blood, obtained after pregnancy. These receptors were taken from a female donor with multiple sclerosis, enrolled in a pregnancy study. Each CDR3 is given with its conserved first and last residue. A D gene is named only where the DNA matches it firmly. A row's size may be missing; if present it is once, few, many or a size class.

cdr3_aa	cdr3_nt	j_call	v_call	clone_size	d_call
CASSLDHGERGYTF	TGTGCCAGCAGCTTAGATCACGGAGAACGTGGCTACACCTTC	TRBJ1-2	TRBV7-2	.	.
CASSLRGSRRSYSNQPQHF	TGTGCCAGTAGTCTTAGAGGGTCACGGAGGAGCTATAGCAATCAGCCCCAGCATTTT	TRBJ1-5	TRBV19	.	.
CASSLRSGRDYGYTF	TGTGCCAGCAGCTTACGTTCTGGTCGGGACTATGGCTACACCTTC	TRBJ1-2	TRBV7-3	once	.
CATSIRQGRSPLHF	TGTGCCACCAGCATCCGACAGGGCCGTTCACCCCTCCACTTT	TRBJ1-6	TRBV15	once	TRBD1
CRMRTGGRHEQYF	TGCCGGATGCGGACAGGGGGTAGGCACGAGCAGTACTTC	TRBJ2-7	TRBV28	.	TRBD1
CASYHLGSPEGNHEQFF	TGTGCCAGCTATCACCTTGGTAGTCCGGAGGGAAACCATGAGCAGTTCTTC	TRBJ2-1	TRBV18	.	.
CSVADRAFTEAFF	TGCAGCGTCGCGGACAGGGCTTTTACTGAAGCTTTCTTT	TRBJ1-1	TRBV29-1	.	TRBD1
CASSGQQGAEAFF	TGTGCCAGCAGCGGGCAACAGGGGGCTGAAGCTTTCTTT	TRBJ1-1	TRBV5-4	.	TRBD1
CASSLPSGTGVIYGYTF	TGTGCCAGCAGCTTACCTTCCGGGACAGGGGTAATCTATGGCTACACCTTC	TRBJ1-2	TRBV7-9	.	TRBD1
CATSRAEGQRVKETQYF	TGTGCCACCAGCAGAGCTGAGGGACAGCGGGTAAAAGAGACCCAGTACTTC	TRBJ2-5	TRBV15	once	.
CAISESTRDRGEQYF	TGTGCCATCAGTGAGTCGACTCGGGACAGGGGCGAGCAGTACTTC	TRBJ2-7	TRBV10-3	.	TRBD1
CAWGDRAGYYGYTF	TGTGCCTGGGGAGACAGGGCCGGATACTATGGCTACACCTTC	TRBJ1-2	TRBV30	.	TRBD1
CASSVDRSSGNTIYF	TGTGCCAGCAGCGTGGACAGGAGCTCTGGAAACACCATATATTTT	TRBJ1-3	TRBV5-4	.	TRBD1
CASSLAGTPSSYEQYF	TGCGCCAGCAGCTTGGCCGGGACACCGAGCTCCTACGAGCAGTACTTC	TRBJ2-7	TRBV5-1	.	.
CASSVDHYTEAFF	TGTGCCAGCAGCGTAGATCACTACACTGAAGCTTTCTTT	TRBJ1-1	TRBV9	.	.
CASSIRVYQPQHF	TGTGCCAGTAGTATCAGGGTATATCAGCCCCAGCATTTT	TRBJ1-5	TRBV19	.	.
CASSIRGQGTYEQYF	TGTGCCAGTAGTATAAGGGGACAGGGGACCTACGAGCAGTACTTC	TRBJ2-7	TRBV19	.	TRBD1
CASSVGSGSYEQYF	TGTGCCAGCAGCGTAGGGTCGGGCTCCTACGAGCAGTACTTC	TRBJ2-7	TRBV9	.	.
CASSITGVYGYTF	TGTGCCAGCAGCATCACAGGGGTCTATGGCTACACCTTC	TRBJ1-2	TRBV5-4	.	TRBD1
CASSSNSHQGAVEQYF	TGTGCCAGCAGCTCGAACTCTCACCAGGGGGCGGTGGAGCAGTACTTC	TRBJ2-7	TRBV7-9	.	TRBD1
CASSGGQGAAVPNEKLFF	TGTGCCAGCAGCGGAGGACAGGGGGCGGCGGTGCCGAATGAAAAACTGTTTTTT	TRBJ1-4	TRBV5-4	.	TRBD1
CASSNKRGANTEAFF	TGTGCCAGCAGTAATAAACGGGGGGCGAACACTGAAGCTTTCTTT	TRBJ1-1	TRBV5-4	.	.
CAWASTGEGRNTIYF	TGTGCCTGGGCTTCGACAGGGGAAGGCAGAAACACCATATATTTT	TRBJ1-3	TRBV30	.	TRBD1
CSVLGLAGGTQYF	TGCAGCGTCCTGGGACTAGCGGGGGGAACGCAGTATTTT	TRBJ2-3	TRBV29-1	.	TRBD2
CASSPGGTSNYGYTF	TGTGCCAGCAGCCCCGGGGGAACGTCTAACTATGGCTACACTTTC	TRBJ1-2	TRBV7-2	.	.
CASSARFRYDTKNIQYF	TGTGCCAGCAGCGCCCGGTTTCGATATGATACCAAAAACATTCAGTACTTC	TRBJ2-4	TRBV7-8	.	.
CASSQEQGGEQYF	TGCGCCAGCAGCCAAGAACAGGGCGGCGAGCAGTACTTC	TRBJ2-7	TRBV4-3	.	.
CASSFVWRDSYEQYF	TGTGCCAGCAGCTTCGTGTGGCGGGACTCCTACGAGCAGTACTTC	TRBJ2-7	TRBV7-2	.	.
CASSLAGSGELFF	TGTGCCAGCAGTTTGGCAGGGTCCGGGGAGCTGTTTTTT	TRBJ2-2	TRBV27	.	.
CSAPGIYGYTF	TGCAGCGCACCCGGGATTTATGGCTACACCTTC	TRBJ1-2	TRBV29-1	.	.